These 32 T cell receptor beta chains were sequenced from one sample in a study of OX40 agonist ivuxolimab in advanced cancers. Assay: immunoSEQ multiplex PCR; the TCRdb copy retains only in-frame clones and omits some. Among 50,000 to 75,000 clones listed, roughly 91% were seen once. The sequencing here drew on CD4+ or CD8+ T cells sorted from blood, taken in a trial of the OX40 agonist ivuxolimab. Receptor source: an adult with an advanced solid tumor such as melanoma, head and neck, liver or kidney cancer.

This clone was detected once. The J gene is TRBJ2-1, the V gene TRBV5-1; 8 bases align to TRBD2. From germline, CDR1 is SGHRS and CDR2 YFSETQ. The CDR3 runs to 13 residues. V lost 5 bases to trimming and J lost 10 bases; unmatched junction nucleotides: 8. The CDR3 spells CASSREGGREQFF. The DNA of the CDR3 is TGCGCCAGCAGTCGGGAGGGGGGAAGGGAGCAGTTCTTC.

J is TRBJ1-2 and V is TRBV19; D perhaps matches TRBD1 (6 bases). CDR1 is LNHDA and CDR2 is SQIVND in the germline V gene (reference sequence). The CDR3 spans 14 residues. V lost 1 base, J lost 3 bases, and 9 bases lay in between. The CDR3 nucleotides read TGTGCCAGTAGTATAGTGGACAGACACTATGGCTACACCTTC. This translates into CASSIVDRHYGYTF.

This sequence joins TRBV5-4 and TRBJ1-2; D uncertain. Germline V gives CDR1 SGHNT, CDR2 YYREEE (reference sequence). The length of the CDR3 is 16 residues. The V end lost 0 bases, the J end lost 0 bases, and 12 bases lay between the germline ends. This CDR3 reads CASSLAGGQANYGYTF. The CDR3 DNA reads as TGTGCCAGCAGCTTGGCCGGAGGTCAAGCTAACTATGGCTACACCTTC.

The chain has TRBV6-6 and TRBJ1-2, with 7 bases aligning to TRBD1. J lost 0 bases, V lost 4 bases, and 5 bases had no gene match. Germline V lookup: CDR1 MNHNY, CDR2 SVGAGI (reference sequence). This CDR3 has 15 residues. CDR3 loop: CASSSPGQTNYGYTF. DNA for the CDR3: TGTGCCAGCAGTTCCCCGGGACAGACTAACTATGGCTACACCTTC.

Only one count was recorded for this clone. The gene calls are TRBV7-2 and TRBJ2-2, with a weak D call TRBD1 (5 bases). Trimming stripped 5 bases from V and 7 bases from J, with 17 bases between. Germline CDR1 is SGHTA and CDR2 is FQGNSA. The CDR3 loop spans 15 amino acids. The CDR3 DNA reads TGTGCCAGCAGCCCCCGCCAGGGATTGGGCGGGGAGCTGTTTTTT. This encodes CASSPRQGLGGELFF.

The V gene is TRBV5-1, the J gene TRBJ2-3, with 7 nucleotides matching TRBD2. CDR3 length: 13 residues. V shed 7 bases and J 6 bases; nucleotides not matched to a gene: 8. The germline V gene has CDR1 SGHRS and CDR2 YFSETQ. CDR3: CASGGLVSDTQYF. In DNA, the CDR3 is TGCGCCAGCGGCGGACTAGTTTCGGATACGCAGTATTTT.

This clone has a single count. The gene calls are TRBV12-5 and TRBJ1-1; 8 bases agree with TRBD1. With V trimmed by 2 bases and J by 1 base, 6 bases remained unmatched. The CDR3 loop spans 16 amino acids. The germline V gene encodes CDR1 LGHNT and CDR2 FRNRAP. The CDR3 coding sequence is TGTGCTAGTGGTTTGCCTTCACAGGGGGGGAACACTGAAGCTTTCTTT. Translating gives CASGLPSQGGNTEAFF. Variable domain in full (rest from reference TRBV12-5 and TRBJ1-1): DARVTQTPRHKVTEMGQEVTMRCQPILGHNTVFWYRQTMMQGLELLAYFRNRAPLDDSGMPKDRFSAEMPDATLATLKIQPSEPRDSAVYFCASGLPSQGGNTEAFFGQGTRLTVV.

The chain is built from TRBV9 and TRBJ2-1, with TRBD2 identical over 10 bases. Germline V gene data show CDR1 as SGDLS and CDR2 as YYNGEE. The CDR3 has 16 residues. The V and J ends lost 4 bases and 5 bases, in that order; junction bases with no gene match: 9. CDR3 in DNA: TGTGCCAGCAGCCCTCCCCTAGCGGGGGAGAACAATGAGCAGTTCTTC. Translated: CASSPPLAGENNEQFF.

The rearrangement uses TRBV5-1 and TRBJ2-7, with TRBD1 matching over 8 bases. The CDR3 length is 15 residues. Germline V gene lookup returns CDR1 SGHRS and CDR2 YFSETQ. With 2 bases clipped from V and 5 bases from J, the junction kept 9 bases outside the gene matches. CDR3 region: CASSFSQTGANEQYF. The DNA for the CDR3 is TGCGCCAGCAGCTTCAGCCAGACAGGGGCGAACGAGCAGTACTTC.

The rearrangement uses TRBV7-2 and TRBJ1-2, with 7 positions matching TRBD1. V was pared by 5 bases and J by 4 bases, with 10 bases of the junction left unmatched. Germline CDR1 SGHTA, CDR2 FQGNSA. CDR3 size: 15 residues. CDR3 loop: CASSPGGQVVYGYTF. CDR3 in DNA: TGTGCCAGCAGCCCAGGGGGTCAGGTGGTCTATGGCTACACCTTC.

This rearrangement joins TRBV7-9 to TRBJ2-2; TRBD1 matches at 7 bases. The CDR3 loop spans 16 amino acids. Per the germline V gene, CDR1 is SEHNR and CDR2 is FQNEAQ (reference sequence). Losses at the gene ends were 5 bases for V and 1 base for J; bases not matched to a gene: 7. The CDR3 bases are TGTGCCAGCAGCATATCCGGGACAGTGAACACCGGGGAGCTGTTTTTT. Protein: CASSISGTVNTGELFF. Full variable domain (remainder filled in from reference TRBV7-9 and TRBJ2-2): DTGVSQNPRHKITKRGQNVTFRCDPISEHNRLYWYRQTLGQGPEFLTYFQNEAQLEKSRLLSDRFSAERPKGSFSTLEIQRTEQGDSAMYLCASSISGTVNTGELFFGEGSRLTVL.

The chain has TRBV6-1 and TRBJ1-5; no definite D call. The CDR3 length is 13 residues. The V end lost 1 base, the J end lost 7 bases, and 8 bases lay between the germline ends. CDR1 and CDR2 (germline): MNHNS, SASEGT. In DNA, the CDR3 is TGTGCCAGCAGTGAAGGGACCCGGCAGCCCCAGCATTTT. Translated, it gives CASSEGTRQPQHF.

The chain recombines TRBV18 with TRBJ2-3; 7 bases fit TRBD1. V was pared by 1 base and J by 5 bases, with 9 bases of the junction left unmatched. The CDR3 consists of 16 residues. Germline values: CDR1 KGHSH, CDR2 LQKENI. The CDR3: CASSPLRTGSLDTQYF. For the CDR3, the DNA is TGTGCCAGCTCACCACTCAGGACAGGTAGTTTAGATACGCAGTATTTT. Supplemented by reference TRBV18 and TRBJ2-3, the full variable domain reads NAGVMQNPRHLVRRRGQEARLRCSPMKGHSHVYWYRQLPEEGLKFMVYLQKENIIDESGMPKERFSAEFPKEGPSILRIQQVVRGDSAAYFCASSPLRTGSLDTQYFGPGTRLTVL.

The V and J genes are TRBV11-1 and TRBJ1-1; D perhaps matches TRBD1 (6 bases). The CDR3 sequence is 14 residues long. Germline CDR1 reads SGHAT; CDR2 reads FQDESV (reference sequence). Trimming pared 5 bases from V and 6 bases from J, leaving 16 bases between. CDR3 nucleotides: TGTGCCAGCAGCATTAAAGGGGGGAGCGCTGAAGCTTTCTTT. Residues: CASSIKGGSAEAFF. Variable domain in full (rest from reference TRBV11-1 and TRBJ1-1): EAEVAQSPRYKITEKSQAVAFWCDPISGHATLYWYRQILGQGPELLVQFQDESVVDDSQLPKDRFSAERLKGVDSTLKIQPAELGDSAMYLCASSIKGGSAEAFFGQGTRLTVV.

This chain links TRBV5-5 with TRBJ1-4; D possibly corresponds to TRBD1 (6 bases). CDR1 and CDR2 from the germline V gene are SGHKS and YYEKEE (reference sequence). V was trimmed by 4 bases and J by 0 bases, leaving 10 bases between them. The CDR3 has 15 amino acids. The CDR3 nucleotides read TGTGCCAGCAGCATACAGGGAGCAACTAATGAAAAACTGTTTTTT. Protein: CASSIQGATNEKLFF. Combining the CDR3 with reference TRBV5-5 and TRBJ1-4 gives the whole variable domain DAGVTQSPTHLIKTRGQQVTLRCSPISGHKSVSWYQQVLGQGPQFIFQYYEKEERGRGNFPDRFSARQFPNYSSELNVNALLLGDSALYLCASSIQGATNEKLFFGSGTQLSVL.

This clone showed up just a few times. The chain has TRBV6-5 and TRBJ1-5; possibly TRBD1 for D (6 bases). Germline CDR1 reads MNHEY; CDR2 reads SVGAGI. The V gene lost 7 bases and the J gene lost 6 bases, with 13 bases spanning the gap. The CDR3 consists of 13 residues. The CDR3 loop is CASTEGVSQPQHF. DNA of the CDR3: TGTGCCAGCACCGAGGGGGTCAGTCAGCCCCAGCATTTT.

The chain employs TRBV6-1 and TRBJ1-2; 7 nucleotides agree with TRBD1. The germline gives CDR1 MNHNS, CDR2 SASEGT. The ends lost 8 bases at V and 5 bases at J; junction bases unmatched: 11. The CDR3 sequence is 14 residues long. DNA for the CDR3: TGTGCCAGCCAATCCGGGGACAGAATGTATGGCTACACCTTC. Its protein is CASQSGDRMYGYTF.

J is TRBJ2-3 and V is TRBV9; no definite D call. CDR3 length: 13 residues. CDR1 and CDR2 (germline): SGDLS, YYNGEE. The ends were cut back, 1 base at V and 6 bases at J, with 9 bases in the middle. The CDR3 loop is CASSVRWLDTQYF. For the CDR3, the DNA is TGTGCCAGCAGCGTACGATGGCTGGATACGCAGTATTTT.

Comment on this clone: Other DNA variants within this sample encode the same CDR3. This chain uses TRBV6-5 with TRBJ1-2; TRBD1 is a possible D gene (5 bases). Trimming cost V 4 bases and J 5 bases, with 14 bases left between them. From germline, CDR1 is MNHEY and CDR2 SVGAGI. The CDR3 runs 14 residues. Here the CDR3 DNA reads TGTGCCAGCAGTTCCCCAGGGACGGCATATGGCTACACCTTC. Amino acids: CASSSPGTAYGYTF.

This rearrangement joins TRBV20-1 to TRBJ1-5; no clear D. CDR3 length: 9 residues. V gave up 6 bases and J gave up 13 bases, with 10 bases separating them. The germline CDR1 and CDR2 sequences are DFQATT and SNEGSKA (reference sequence). For the CDR3, the DNA is TGCAGTGCCTGGAAACTACAGCATTTT. Its protein is CSAWKLQHF.

This clone was counted a single time. J is TRBJ2-1 and V is TRBV18; D not resolved. CDR1 is KGHSH and CDR2 is LQKENI in the germline V gene. Trimming took off 3 bases at V and 7 bases at J, with 10 bases between the two ends. This CDR3 region has 13 residues. The CDR3 DNA is TGTGCCAGCTCACCCAATCCGGCTAATGAGCAGTTCTTC. As protein: CASSPNPANEQFF.

The chain is built from TRBV7-2 and TRBJ2-2, with 12 bases that match TRBD1. Germline values: CDR1 SGHTA, CDR2 FQGNSA. J gave up 6 bases and V 2 bases, and 7 bases lay outside the gene matches. The CDR3 sequence is 17 residues long. The CDR3 spells CASSLFPGTGGAGELFF. As DNA, the CDR3 is TGTGCCAGCAGCTTATTTCCCGGGACAGGGGGCGCCGGGGAGCTGTTTTTT. The whole variable domain, filled in from reference TRBV7-2 and TRBJ2-2, reads GAGVSQSPSNKVTEKGKDVELRCDPISGHTALYWYRQSLGQGLEFLIYFQGNSAPDKSGLPSDRFSAERTGGSVSTLTIQRTQQEDSAVYLCASSLFPGTGGAGELFFGEGSRLTVL.

For the CDR3, the DNA is TGTGCCAGCAGCCGTGACAGGAACACTGAAGCTTTCTTT. It encodes CASSRDRNTEAFF. The V gene is TRBV7-7, the J gene TRBJ1-1; D possibly corresponds to TRBD1 (5 bases). Deletions cut 5 bases from V and 1 base from J, with 8 bases between. The CDR3 contains 13 residues. Germline CDR1 is SSHAT and CDR2 is FNYEAQ (reference sequence). The whole variable domain, remainder taken from reference TRBV7-7 and TRBJ1-1, is GAGVSQSPRYKVTKRGQDVTLRCDPISSHATLYWYQQALGQGPEFLTYFNYEAQPDKSGLPSDRFSAERPEGSISTLTIQRTEQRDSAMYRCASSRDRNTEAFFGQGTRLTVV.

This clone was counted between two and nine times. V is TRBV23-1 and J is TRBJ1-2; no definite D call. TRBV23-1 is recorded as an ORF, its role being uncertain. V was pared by 3 bases and J by 2 bases, with 16 bases between. CDR3 length equals 16 residues. The chain's CDR3 is CASSHEAQEANYGYTF. As DNA, the CDR3 is TGCGCCAGCAGTCATGAGGCCCAAGAGGCAAACTATGGCTACACCTTC.

V and J are TRBV6-6 and TRBJ2-7, with a possible D match to TRBD1 (6 bases). Germline V gene data show CDR1 as MNHNY and CDR2 as SVGAGI (reference sequence). The CDR3 covers 13 residues. The V end was cut by 5 bases, the J end by 3 bases, with 11 bases between. In nucleotides, the CDR3 is TGTGCCAGCAGTCAACTAGGGGGCTACGAGCAGTACTTC. Translation: CASSQLGGYEQYF.

This clone was found a few times. CDR3 nucleotides: TGTGCCAGCAGTGGGTGGGGACAGGGGGACTATGGCTACACCTTC. It codes for CASSGWGQGDYGYTF. This rearrangement joins TRBV2 to TRBJ1-2, with TRBD1 matching over 11 bases. Germline trimming cut 4 bases from V and 3 bases from J; bases unmatched to any gene: 4. Germline lookup yields CDR1 SNHLY and CDR2 FYNNEI. The CDR3 loop spans 15 amino acids.

The chain links TRBV7-8 to TRBJ2-7; no reliable D call. Trimming took off 7 bases at V and 7 bases at J, with 14 bases between the two ends. CDR1 SGHVS and CDR2 FQNEAQ come from the germline V gene. This CDR3 region has 12 residues. The CDR3 DNA reads TGTGCCAGCACCAGGACGAGTGGGGAGCAGTACTTC. It encodes CASTRTSGEQYF.

This chain connects TRBV7-2 to TRBJ1-2, with D possibly being TRBD1 (5 bases). Per germline, CDR1 SGHTA and CDR2 FQGNSA. This CDR3 comprises 14 residues. V was shortened by 5 bases and J by 2 bases, with 12 bases between the two germline ends. For the CDR3, the DNA is TGTGCCAGCAGCCCCCGGGACGGGAACTATGGCTACACCTTC. Translated, it gives CASSPRDGNYGYTF.

This clone was recorded only once. The genes are TRBV7-9 and TRBJ1-2; D gene uncertain. Between the trimmed V and J ends, which lost 2 bases and 8 bases, there was a span of 12 bases. This CDR3 has 13 amino acids. CDR1 is SEHNR and CDR2 is FQNEAQ in the germline V gene (reference sequence). The CDR3 nucleotides are TGTGCCAGCAGCTTAAGCCCCGTCGGGGGCTACACCTTC. Its translation is CASSLSPVGGYTF.

The genes are TRBV2 and TRBJ2-7, with TRBD1 matching 8 bases. This CDR3 is 13 amino acids long. Germline V gene sequence: CDR1 SNHLY, CDR2 FYNNEI. Unmatched junction bases numbered 6, after V lost 7 bases and J lost 4 bases. In DNA form, the CDR3 reads TGTGCCAGCAACGGACAGGGTCGTTACGAGCAGTACTTC. As protein: CASNGQGRYEQYF. Together with reference TRBV2 and TRBJ2-7, the CDR3 gives the full variable domain: EPEVTQTPSHQVTQMGQEVILRCVPISNHLYFYWYRQILGQKVEFLVSFYNNEISEKSEIFDDQFSVERPDGSNFTLKIRSTKLEDSAMYFCASNGQGRYEQYFGPGTRLTVT.

The chain recombines TRBV21-1 with TRBJ2-5; the table's D call TRBD1 went unverified against the DNA. TRBV21-1 is a pseudogene locus. The CDR3 sequence is 16 residues long. The CDR3: CASSKVRQGALWDQYF. The CDR3, as DNA: TGTGCCAGCAGCAAAGTCAGGCAGGGGGCCCTCTGGGACCAGTACTTC.

This chain links TRBV6-5 with TRBJ1-5; tentatively, D is TRBD1 (6 bases). V lost 5 bases and J 7 bases, leaving 12 bases between the germline ends. CDR1 and CDR2 from the germline V gene are MNHEY and SVGAGI. This CDR3 has 13 residues. The DNA for the CDR3 is TGTGCCAGCAGTAGGGGGTTGCGGCAGCCCCAGCATTTT. The encoded protein is CASSRGLRQPQHF.